This T cell receptor (beta chain) emerged from a study of radiotherapy plus CTLA-4 blockade in lung cancer. Study at large: Objective responses were seen in about a sixth of patients, disease control in approximately 30%. Points from the study as a whole: Among reported predictors of response, early blood T cell clone dynamics with interferon-beta performed best. In blood, TCR clones derived from the tumor expanded after radiotherapy plus ipilimumab.

The CDR3 has 11 residues. Germline CDR1 and CDR2: SNHLY and FYNNEI. Trimming left V 5 bases short and J 9 bases short, with 10 bases between. In the case of this clone: Its antigen is not identified.

The protocol was immunoSEQ multiplex PCR, while the TCRdb copy is restricted to in-frame clones and leaves out a portion. The sample contains 95,000 to 150,000 clones, approximately 90% of which appear only once. CTLA-4 blockade with ipilimumab, together with focal radiation, was given to patients with chemo-refractory metastatic non-small-cell lung cancer. The chain joins TRBV2 to TRBJ1-1; D unclear. The sequence was obtained from a human donor with non-small cell lung cancer that progressed on radiotherapy plus ipilimumab. This specimen consisted of peripheral blood, obtained from a patient treated with radiotherapy plus ipilimumab. The CDR3 protein is CASSRIPQAFF. The CDR3 region has the DNA TGTGCCAGCAGTCGGATTCCTCAAGCTTTCTTT.